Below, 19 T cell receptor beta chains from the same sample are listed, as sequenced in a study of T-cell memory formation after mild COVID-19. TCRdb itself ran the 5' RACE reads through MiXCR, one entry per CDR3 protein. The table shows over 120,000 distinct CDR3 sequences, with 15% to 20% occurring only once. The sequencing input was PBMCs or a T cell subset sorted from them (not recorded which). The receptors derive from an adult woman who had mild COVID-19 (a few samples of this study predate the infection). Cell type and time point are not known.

CDR3 in DNA: TGTGCCAGCAGCCTGGACAGGGTCTACGAGCAGTACTTC. This encodes CASSLDRVYEQYF. The chain is built from TRBV14 and TRBJ2-7; 8 bases match TRBD1. CDR1 and CDR2 from the germline V gene are SGHDN and FVKESK. CDR3 length equals 13 residues. The V gene end was trimmed by 4 bases and the J gene end by 3 bases; junction bases not matched to a gene: 2.

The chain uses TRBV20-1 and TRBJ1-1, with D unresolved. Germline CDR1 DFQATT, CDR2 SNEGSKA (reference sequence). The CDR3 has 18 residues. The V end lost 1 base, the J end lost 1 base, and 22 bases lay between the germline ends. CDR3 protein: CSARGLGQEKIQNTEAFF. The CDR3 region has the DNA TGCAGTGCTAGAGGTCTAGGGCAGGAGAAAATTCAGAACACTGAAGCTTTCTTT.

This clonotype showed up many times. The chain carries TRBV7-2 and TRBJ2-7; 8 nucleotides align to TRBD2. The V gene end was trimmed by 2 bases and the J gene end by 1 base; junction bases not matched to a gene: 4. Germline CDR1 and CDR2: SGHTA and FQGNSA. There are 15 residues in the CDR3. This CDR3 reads CASSLRRGVSYEQYF. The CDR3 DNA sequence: TGTGCCAGCAGCTTAAGGCGGGGGGTATCCTACGAGCAGTACTTC.

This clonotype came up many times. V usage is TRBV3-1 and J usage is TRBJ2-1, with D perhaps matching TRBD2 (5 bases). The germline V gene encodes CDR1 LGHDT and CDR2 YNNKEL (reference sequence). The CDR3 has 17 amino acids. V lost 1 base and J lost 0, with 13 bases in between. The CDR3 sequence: CASSQGTGYSSYNEQFF. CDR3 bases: TGTGCCAGCAGCCAAGGGACGGGATATAGCTCCTACAATGAGCAGTTCTTC.

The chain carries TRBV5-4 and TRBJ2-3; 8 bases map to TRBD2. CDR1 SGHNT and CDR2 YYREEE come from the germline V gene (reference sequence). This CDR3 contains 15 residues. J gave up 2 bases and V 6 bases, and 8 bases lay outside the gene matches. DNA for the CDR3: TGTGCCAGCACTCTCGAGCGGGGGCACACAGATACGCAGTATTTT. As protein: CASTLERGHTDTQYF.

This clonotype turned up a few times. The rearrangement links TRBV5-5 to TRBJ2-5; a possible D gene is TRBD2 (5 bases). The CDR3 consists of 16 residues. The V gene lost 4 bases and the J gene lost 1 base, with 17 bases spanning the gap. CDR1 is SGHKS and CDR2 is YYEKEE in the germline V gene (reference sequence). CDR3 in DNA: TGTGCCAGCAGCCCATGGGTAGCGCAGCTCCAAGAGACCCAGTACTTC. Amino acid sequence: CASSPWVAQLQETQYF.

DNA for the CDR3: TGTGCCAGCAGCTTAGAACCAGGGAAGTACACTGAAGCTTTCTTT. This translates into CASSLEPGKYTEAFF. This rearrangement joins TRBV7-9 to TRBJ1-1; tentatively, D is TRBD1 (5 bases). V lost 1 base to trimming and J lost 3 bases, with 12 bases between them. The CDR3 loop spans 15 amino acids. Looked up from germline, CDR1 is SEHNR and CDR2 is FQNEAQ (reference sequence).

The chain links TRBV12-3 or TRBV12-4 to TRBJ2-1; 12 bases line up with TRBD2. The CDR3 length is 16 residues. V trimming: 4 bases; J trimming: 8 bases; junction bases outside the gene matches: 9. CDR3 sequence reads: CASSSLSTSGSHEQFF. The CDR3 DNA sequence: TGTGCCAGCAGTTCCCTCTCGACTAGCGGGAGCCATGAGCAGTTCTTC.

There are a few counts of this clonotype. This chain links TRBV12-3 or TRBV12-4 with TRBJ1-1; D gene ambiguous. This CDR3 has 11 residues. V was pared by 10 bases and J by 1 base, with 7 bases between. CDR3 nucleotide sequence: TGTGCCACATACAGGAACACTGAAGCTTTCTTT. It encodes CATYRNTEAFF.

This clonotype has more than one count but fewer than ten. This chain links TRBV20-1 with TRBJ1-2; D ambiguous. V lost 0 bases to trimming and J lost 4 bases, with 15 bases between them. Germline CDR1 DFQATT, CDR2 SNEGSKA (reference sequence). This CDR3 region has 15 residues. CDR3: CSARDPLGITYGYTF. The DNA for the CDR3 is TGCAGTGCTAGAGATCCCCTAGGAATCACCTATGGCTACACCTTC.

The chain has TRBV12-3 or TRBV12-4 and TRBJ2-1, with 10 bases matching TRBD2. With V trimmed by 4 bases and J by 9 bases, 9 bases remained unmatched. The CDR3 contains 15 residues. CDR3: CASSSSTSSGSEQFF. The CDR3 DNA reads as TGTGCCAGCAGTTCCTCGACCTCTAGCGGGAGTGAGCAGTTCTTC.

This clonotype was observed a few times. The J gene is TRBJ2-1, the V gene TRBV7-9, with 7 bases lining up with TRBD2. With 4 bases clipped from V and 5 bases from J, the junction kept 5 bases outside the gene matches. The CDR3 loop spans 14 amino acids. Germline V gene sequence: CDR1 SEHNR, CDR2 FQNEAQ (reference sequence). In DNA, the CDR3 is TGTGCCAGCAGCTCAGGGAGGGGAGACAATGAGCAGTTCTTC. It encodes CASSSGRGDNEQFF.

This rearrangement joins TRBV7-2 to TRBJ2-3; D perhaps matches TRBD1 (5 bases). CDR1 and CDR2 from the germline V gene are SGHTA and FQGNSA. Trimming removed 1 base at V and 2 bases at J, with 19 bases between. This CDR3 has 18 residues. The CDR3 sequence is CASSLGRRARITTDTQYF. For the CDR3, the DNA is TGTGCCAGCAGCTTAGGACGCAGGGCTCGCATTACCACAGATACGCAGTATTTT.

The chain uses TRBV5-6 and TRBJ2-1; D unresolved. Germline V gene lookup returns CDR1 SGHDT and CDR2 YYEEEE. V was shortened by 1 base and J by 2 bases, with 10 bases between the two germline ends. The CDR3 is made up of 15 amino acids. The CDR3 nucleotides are TGTGCCAGCAGCTTGAATCGGCAGACCTACAATGAGCAGTTCTTC. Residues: CASSLNRQTYNEQFF.

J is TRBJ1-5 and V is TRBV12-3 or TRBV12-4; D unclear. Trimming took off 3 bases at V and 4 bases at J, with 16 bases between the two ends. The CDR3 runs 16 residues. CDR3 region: CASSFILDVQNQPQHF. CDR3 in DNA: TGTGCCAGCAGTTTTATCCTGGACGTACAAAATCAGCCCCAGCATTTT.

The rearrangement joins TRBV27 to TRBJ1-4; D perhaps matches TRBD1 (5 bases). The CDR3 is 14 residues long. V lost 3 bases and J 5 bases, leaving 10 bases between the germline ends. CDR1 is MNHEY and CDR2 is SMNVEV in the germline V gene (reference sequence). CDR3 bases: TGTGCCAGCAGTTTCCGACAGCCGAATGAAAAACTGTTTTTT. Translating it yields CASSFRQPNEKLFF. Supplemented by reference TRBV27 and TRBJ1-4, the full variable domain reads EAQVTQNPRYLITVTGKKLTVTCSQNMNHEYMSWYRQDPGLGLRQIYYSMNVEVTDKGDVPEGYKVSRKEKRNFPLILESPSPNQTSLYFCASSFRQPNEKLFFGSGTQLSVL.

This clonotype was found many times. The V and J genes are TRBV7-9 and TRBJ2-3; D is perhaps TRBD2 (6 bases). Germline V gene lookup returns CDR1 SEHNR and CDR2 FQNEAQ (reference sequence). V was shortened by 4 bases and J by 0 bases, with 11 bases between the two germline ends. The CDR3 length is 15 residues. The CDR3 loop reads CASSSRLESTDTQYF. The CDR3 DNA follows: TGTGCCAGCAGCTCGCGACTAGAAAGCACAGATACGCAGTATTTT.

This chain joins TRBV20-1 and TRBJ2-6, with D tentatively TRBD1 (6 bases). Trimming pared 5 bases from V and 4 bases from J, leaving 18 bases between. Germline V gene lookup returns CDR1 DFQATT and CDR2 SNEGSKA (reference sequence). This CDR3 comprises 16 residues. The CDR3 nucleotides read TGCAGTGCTCCTAAGGAAACAGGGATCGGGGCCAACGTCCTGACTTTC. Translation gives CSAPKETGIGANVLTF.

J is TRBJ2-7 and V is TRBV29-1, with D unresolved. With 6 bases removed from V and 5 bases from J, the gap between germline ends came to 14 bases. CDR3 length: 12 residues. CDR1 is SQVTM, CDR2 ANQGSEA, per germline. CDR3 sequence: CSVARRVNEQYF. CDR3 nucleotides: TGCAGCGTCGCTCGAAGGGTGAACGAGCAGTACTTC.